These 22 T cell receptor beta chains share one sample of origin, sequenced in a study of cytomegalovirus exposure and HLA in healthy donors. Both 60 Vbeta primers and 13 Jbeta primers went into the PCR. Generated by immunoSEQ multiplex PCR, the TCRdb table keeps only in-frame clones and is missing some. This repertoire shows 200,000 or so clones, 80% to 90% found once; its top ten account for approximately 2.9%. Input material: PBMCs. These receptors originate from a man aged 25-40 years in good health and CMV-seronegative.

V and J are TRBV2 and TRBJ1-2; D might be TRBD1 (6 bases). Germline assignment: CDR1 SNHLY and CDR2 FYNNEI. CDR3 length: 14 residues. V shed 11 bases and J shed 4 bases, with 20 bases lying between them. Here the CDR3 DNA reads TGTGCCCCCAACCGGGACATCCACGTCTATGGCTACACCTTC. Protein product: CAPNRDIHVYGYTF.

J is TRBJ2-7 and V is TRBV21-1; TRBD1 is taken as the D call from the table, unchecked against the DNA. TRBV21-1 is a known pseudogene. The CDR3 length is 16 residues. CDR3 sequence reads: CASSKKWDRGSYEQYF. CDR3 DNA sequence: TGTGCCAGCAGCAAAAAGTGGGACAGGGGATCCTACGAGCAGTACTTC.

This clone was counted a few times. The chain employs TRBV6-1 and TRBJ1-2; the match to TRBD1 covers 7 bases. The germline V gene encodes CDR1 MNHNS and CDR2 SASEGT. The J segment lost 1 base and the V segment lost 6 bases, leaving 5 bases of the junction unmatched. This CDR3 comprises 14 residues. CDR3 nucleotides: TGTGCCAGCAGGAACAGGGGTTATAACTATGGCTACACCTTC. Its protein is CASRNRGYNYGYTF.

The chain employs TRBV5-6 and TRBJ2-7; the D gene is possibly TRBD2 (6 bases). This CDR3 comprises 12 residues. CDR1 is SGHDT and CDR2 is YYEEEE in the germline V gene. Trimming stripped 4 bases from V and 5 bases from J, with 10 bases between. The CDR3 spells CASSRDFNEQYF. The CDR3 coding sequence is TGTGCCAGCAGCCGGGACTTTAACGAGCAGTACTTC.

The chain combines TRBV7-2 with TRBJ2-2, with a possible D match to TRBD2 (6 bases). V dropped 6 bases and J dropped 7 bases, with 15 bases sitting between them. This CDR3 has 14 residues. CDR1 and CDR2 (germline): SGHTA, FQGNSA. CDR3 nucleotides: TGTGCCAGCAGAGCCCAGGGAGGTAGCGGGGAGCTGTTTTTT. It specifies CASRAQGGSGELFF.

This clone was counted only a few times. The chain employs TRBV4-3 and TRBJ2-3; D is uncertain. Germline lookup yields CDR1 LGHNA and CDR2 YSLEER. The CDR3 contains 15 residues. The V end was cut by 3 bases, the J end by 3 bases, with 13 bases between. In DNA form, the CDR3 reads TGCGCCAGCAGCCAGATGGGCTCGAGTACAGATACGCAGTATTTT. The encoded protein is CASSQMGSSTDTQYF.

V gene TRBV11-2 combines with J gene TRBJ2-3, with unresolved D. Trimming took off 4 bases at V and 4 bases at J, with 15 bases between the two ends. From germline, CDR1 is SGHAT and CDR2 FQNNGV. The CDR3 covers 15 residues. For the CDR3, the DNA is TGTGCCAGCAGCTCTAGTGGTACAAGGTCAGATACGCAGTATTTT. Translating it yields CASSSSGTRSDTQYF.

V and J are TRBV25-1 and TRBJ2-7, with 13 bases matching TRBD2. Germline V gene lookup returns CDR1 MGHDK and CDR2 SYGVNS. The CDR3 runs 15 residues. J gave up 4 bases and V 7 bases, and 7 bases lay outside the gene matches. CDR3 coding DNA: TGTGCCAGCATTGACGGGACTAGCGGGGTTTACGAGCAGTACTTC. Its protein product is CASIDGTSGVYEQYF.

As concerns this clone: Other DNA sequences in the same sample also yield this CDR3. The chain has TRBV18 and TRBJ1-2; D is undetermined. Per germline, CDR1 KGHSH and CDR2 LQKENI. There are 16 residues in the CDR3. The V end was cut by 1 base, the J end by 3 bases, with 15 bases between. The CDR3 bases are TGTGCCAGCTCACCACAGGGAAGGGTCGGGGACTATGGCTACACCTTC. This codes for CASSPQGRVGDYGYTF.

V and J are TRBV5-4 and TRBJ1-6, with D perhaps matching TRBD1 (5 bases). Germline V gene sequence: CDR1 SGHNT, CDR2 YYREEE (reference sequence). Trimming stripped 5 bases from V and 4 bases from J, with 10 bases between. The CDR3 has 14 amino acids. The CDR3 DNA reads as TGTGCCAGCAGTTTCCAGGGTTATAATTCACCCCTCCACTTT. Translating it yields CASSFQGYNSPLHF.

In its sample, this clone was seen a few times. The chain employs TRBV4-2 and TRBJ2-7, with D hard to call. V lost 0 bases to trimming and J lost 4 bases, with 7 bases between them. This CDR3 spans 13 amino acids. CDR1 LGHNA and CDR2 YNFKEQ come from the germline V gene. DNA of the CDR3: TGTGCCAGCAGCCAAGATGCAGGTTACGAGCAGTACTTC. Translation: CASSQDAGYEQYF.

The table lists this clone with a count of one. The chain uses TRBV27 and TRBJ2-7; TRBD1 aligns across 7 bases. This CDR3 is 17 amino acids long. With V trimmed by 5 bases and J by 2 bases, 15 bases remained unmatched. CDR1 and CDR2 from the germline V gene are MNHEY and SMNVEV (reference sequence). CDR3 sequence (DNA): TGTGCCAGCAGTCTACGAATTACCTCCCAGGGGGCCTACGAGCAGTACTTC. It codes for CASSLRITSQGAYEQYF.

This sequence joins TRBV10-1 and TRBJ1-1; D is uncertain. Germline lookup yields CDR1 WNHNN and CDR2 SYGVQD (reference sequence). V was shortened by 0 bases and J by 5 bases, with 7 bases between the two germline ends. CDR3 size: 13 residues. CDR3 amino acids: CASSESAWTEAFF. The CDR3 DNA reads TGCGCCAGCAGTGAGTCCGCGTGGACTGAAGCTTTCTTT.

On this clone itself: Germline and junction disagree at one end, which may indicate a read error. CDR3 nucleotides: TGCAGTGCCAGAGACGTAGTTGGCTACACCTTC. As protein: CSARDVVGYTF. This rearrangement joins TRBV20-1 to TRBJ1-2; D not resolved. The length of the CDR3 is 11 residues. CDR1 is DFQATT, CDR2 SNEGSKA, per germline (reference sequence).

The table lists this clone with a few counts. The V call is TRBV7-9, the J call TRBJ2-1; 8 bases are a match to TRBD1. From germline, CDR1 is SEHNR and CDR2 FQNEAQ (reference sequence). CDR3 length equals 15 residues. With 0 bases clipped from V and 2 bases from J, the junction kept 0 bases outside the gene matches. In DNA, the CDR3 is TGTGCCAGCAGCTTAGCACAGGGGGCCTACAATGAGCAGTTCTTC. Its translation: CASSLAQGAYNEQFF. The full variable domain, completed using reference TRBV7-9 and TRBJ2-1, is DTGVSQNPRHKITKRGQNVTFRCDPISEHNRLYWYRQTLGQGPEFLTYFQNEAQLEKSRLLSDRFSAERPKGSFSTLEIQRTEQGDSAMYLCASSLAQGAYNEQFFGPGTRLTVL.

The chain combines TRBV6-5 with TRBJ2-5, with 8 positions matching TRBD2. The V and J ends lost 4 bases and 9 bases, in that order; junction bases with no gene match: 13. This CDR3 region has 15 residues. Per the germline V gene, CDR1 is MNHEY and CDR2 is SVGAGI. CDR3 bases: TGTGCCAGCAGTTCTCGACTAGCGTCTCCTAGGGCCCAGTACTTC. Its translation is CASSSRLASPRAQYF.

The gene calls are TRBV29-1 and TRBJ1-1; 7 positions agree with TRBD1. Per the germline V gene, CDR1 is SQVTM and CDR2 is ANQGSEA. This CDR3 region has 16 residues. The V and J ends lost 0 bases and 5 bases, in that order; junction bases with no gene match: 12. Here the CDR3 reads CSVEDPDREGGTEAFF. The CDR3 nucleotides read TGCAGCGTTGAAGATCCCGACAGGGAAGGAGGGACTGAAGCTTTCTTT. Complete variable domain (other parts from reference TRBV29-1 and TRBJ1-1): SAVISQKPSRDICQRGTSLTIQCQVDSQVTMMFWYRQQPGQSLTLIATANQGSEATYESGFVIDKFPISRPNLTFSTLTVSNMSPEDSSIYLCSVEDPDREGGTEAFFGQGTRLTVV.

In nucleotides, the CDR3 is TGTGCCAGCAGCAGGTCCGACAGACTTAGCAATCAGCCCCAGCATTTT. Its protein product is CASSRSDRLSNQPQHF. The J gene is TRBJ1-5, the V gene TRBV5-6, with D tentatively TRBD1 (5 bases). The ends were cut back, 4 bases at V and 0 bases at J, with 14 bases in the middle. This CDR3 has 16 residues. The germline V gene encodes CDR1 SGHDT and CDR2 YYEEEE.

The chain employs TRBV28 and TRBJ1-2, with 8 bases lining up with TRBD1. The CDR3 totals 14 residues. CDR1 MDHEN and CDR2 SYDVKM come from the germline V gene. The V segment lost 5 bases and the J segment 1 base; nucleotides outside the gene matches: 3. CDR3 region: CASSTGGRNYGYTF. The CDR3 DNA sequence: TGTGCCAGCAGTACAGGGGGTCGTAACTATGGCTACACCTTC.

The chain carries TRBV28 and TRBJ2-1; a possible D gene is TRBD2 (6 bases). The CDR3 extends over 15 amino acids. V was pared by 1 base and J by 3 bases, with 10 bases between. Germline V CDR1 and CDR2: MDHEN, SYDVKM. CDR3 sequence: CASSLFRRDYNEQFF. The CDR3, as DNA: TGTGCCAGCAGTTTATTCCGGCGGGACTACAATGAGCAGTTCTTC.

The genes are TRBV5-1 and TRBJ2-4; TRBD1 is a possible D gene (5 bases). The CDR3 is made up of 18 amino acids. In germline, CDR1 is SGHRS, CDR2 YFSETQ. V lost 0 bases to trimming and J lost 0 bases, with 16 bases between them. The CDR3 region is CASSLEPRRALAKNIQYF. The CDR3 DNA sequence: TGCGCCAGCAGCTTGGAGCCTCGCAGGGCTCTAGCCAAAAACATTCAGTACTTC.

The V and J genes are TRBV2 and TRBJ2-2, with 12 positions matching TRBD2. This CDR3 contains 17 residues. V lost 6 bases, J lost 3 bases, and 8 bases stayed unmatched. Germline CDR1 is SNHLY and CDR2 is FYNNEI. CDR3 protein: CASRKGTSGRYTGELFF. Here the CDR3 DNA reads TGTGCCAGCAGGAAAGGGACTAGCGGGCGATACACCGGGGAGCTGTTTTTT.